A selection of T cell receptor beta chains follows, all from one sample in a study of neoadjuvant nivolumab and ipilimumab in lung cancer. Assay: immunoSEQ multiplex PCR; the TCRdb copy retains only in-frame clones and omits some. The data show approximately 21,000 clones, with 82% seen just once and more than 20% held by the top ten. The specimen comprised peripheral blood, sampled before neoadjuvant nivolumab, alone or with ipilimumab. The receptor set was obtained from an adult with non-small cell lung cancer. Both conserved end residues are part of each CDR3. The order of the fields is clone size, CDR3 length, V gene, J gene, D gene, CDR3 protein, CDR3 DNA. D genes are given only for firm matches. Rows give clone size only sometimes, using once, few, many, or a class for an expanded clone.

>few|15|TRBV4-3|TRBJ2-7|NA
CASSQEWRTIYEQYF
TGCGCCAGCAGCCAAGAGTGGCGGACGATATACGAGCAGTACTTC
>few|13|TRBV7-9|TRBJ2-7|NA
CASSPSSHPRTVF
TGTGCCAGCAGCCCATCAAGTCACCCCCGAACTGTCTTC
>once|17|TRBV5-1|TRBJ2-3|NA
CASSSQRGPGGEDTQYF
TGCGCCAGCAGCTCCCAACGGGGGCCCGGGGGCGAGGATACGCAGTATTTT
>NA|14|TRBV19|TRBJ2-7|NA
CASSMASDSYEQYF
TGTGCCAGTAGTATGGCCAGCGACTCCTACGAGCAGTACTTC
>NA|14|TRBV18|TRBJ2-5|TRBD1
CASSRTGNQETQYF
TGTGCCAGCTCTCGGACAGGGAACCAAGAGACCCAGTACTTC
>NA|13|TRBV11-2|TRBJ2-7|NA
CAQKAHSSYEQYF
TGTGCCCAGAAAGCGCATAGTTCCTACGAGCAGTACTTC
>NA|16|TRBV7-2|TRBJ2-3|TRBD2
CASSLSAGVGYNTQYF
TGTGCCAGCAGCTTATCAGCGGGAGTGGGGTATAATACGCAGTATTTT
>NA|12|TRBV7-9|TRBJ1-1|NA
CASNTDTIEAFF
TGTGCCAGCAACACTGACACAATTGAAGCTTTCTTT
>NA|14|TRBV15|TRBJ1-2|NA
CATSRGLDGGGYTF
TGTGCCACCAGCAGAGGCTTGGACGGGGGAGGCTACACCTTC
>NA|15|TRBV9|TRBJ1-2|NA
CASSVAQGAYYGYTF
TGTGCCAGCAGCGTAGCTCAGGGAGCTTACTATGGCTACACCTTC
>NA|14|TRBV7-2|TRBJ2-7|NA
CASSRGPSSYEQYF
TGTGCCAGCAGCCGGGGGCCCTCCTCCTACGAGCAGTACTTC
>NA|15|TRBV18|TRBJ2-6|NA
CASSSGSSGANVLTF
TGTGCCAGCTCATCCGGGAGCTCTGGGGCCAACGTCCTGACTTTC
>NA|16|TRBV4-1|TRBJ2-1|TRBD2
CASSQRPGLVYNEQFF
TGCGCCAGCAGCCAACGACCGGGACTAGTGTACAATGAGCAGTTCTTC
>NA|14|TRBV6-5|TRBJ2-7|NA
CASSSRLKTDEQYF
TGTGCCAGCAGTTCTCGCCTTAAAACTGACGAGCAGTACTTC
>NA|13|TRBV29-1|TRBJ2-5|NA
CSVVKFGEETQYF
TGCAGCGTTGTCAAGTTTGGGGAAGAGACCCAGTACTTC
>NA|17|TRBV11-3|TRBJ2-1|NA
CASSLEPTSLGVGEQFF
TGTGCCAGCAGCTTAGAACCCACTAGCCTGGGGGTCGGTGAGCAGTTCTTC
>NA|18|TRBV14|TRBJ2-7|TRBD2
CASSRSGTSGGNYYEQYF
TGTGCCAGCAGCCGATCCGGGACTAGCGGGGGAAATTACTACGAGCAGTACTTC
>NA|15|TRBV11-3|TRBJ2-1|NA
CASSSRGDSYNEQFF
TGTGCCAGCAGCTCCAGGGGGGACTCCTACAATGAGCAGTTCTTC
>NA|14|TRBV7-2|TRBJ2-7|TRBD2
CASSRLAGPYEQYF
TGTGCCAGCAGCCGACTAGCGGGACCCTACGAGCAGTACTTC
>NA|13|TRBV28|TRBJ1-5|TRBD1
CASRGGGRLAQHF
TGTGCCAGCCGGGGAGGGGGCCGATTGGCCCAGCATTTT
>NA|15|TRBV5-1|TRBJ2-2|NA
CASSLQSVNTGELFF
TGCGCCAGCAGCTTGCAGTCGGTGAACACCGGGGAGCTGTTTTTT
>NA|14|TRBV4-1|TRBJ1-2|NA
CASSQVTGRSGYTF
TGCGCCAGCAGCCAAGTAACAGGGAGGAGCGGCTACACCTTC
>NA|16|TRBV7-9|TRBJ2-3|TRBD2
CASSWPPSGDTDTQYF
TGTGCCAGCAGCTGGCCCCCTAGCGGGGACACAGATACGCAGTATTTT
>NA|14|TRBV28|TRBJ2-7|NA
CASSRIRFGYEQYF
TGTGCCAGCAGCAGAATACGGTTCGGCTACGAGCAGTACTTC
>NA|12|TRBV5-4|TRBJ1-1|NA
CASSFGETEAFF
TGTGCCAGCAGCTTTGGGGAAACTGAAGCTTTCTTT
>NA|14|TRBV5-5|TRBJ1-1|NA
CASSWGWGIFEAFF
TGTGCCAGCAGCTGGGGCTGGGGAATTTTTGAAGCTTTCTTT
>NA|13|TRBV2|TRBJ1-5|NA
CASTPWGDQPQHF
TGTGCCAGCACTCCCTGGGGGGATCAGCCCCAGCATTTT
>NA|16|TRBV7-7|TRBJ2-2|NA
CASSSSARGGAGELFF
TGTGCTAGCAGCTCCTCCGCCAGGGGCGGGGCCGGGGAGCTGTTTTTT
>NA|12|TRBV27|TRBJ2-1|NA
CASSRTEGEQFF
TGTGCCAGCAGCAGGACGGAGGGGGAGCAGTTCTTC
>few|15|TRBV11-3|TRBJ2-7|NA
CASSFTGSVSYEQYF
TGTGCCAGCAGCTTTACCGGGAGTGTCTCCTACGAGCAGTACTTC
>NA|15|TRBV7-9|TRBJ2-2|TRBD2
CASRPLAGAGGELFF
TGTGCCAGCAGACCACTAGCGGGAGCAGGCGGGGAGCTGTTTTTT
>NA|15|TRBV7-6|TRBJ2-2|NA
CASSLAGNSAGELFF
TGTGCCAGCAGCTTAGCGGGGAACTCCGCCGGGGAGCTGTTTTTT
>NA|14|TRBV11-3|TRBJ2-7|NA
CASSTPSGRYEQYF
TGTGCCAGCAGCACTCCCTCCGGGCGCTACGAGCAGTACTTC
>NA|13|TRBV6-1|TRBJ2-3|NA
CAAQRRGTDTQYF
TGTGCCGCCCAACGGAGAGGCACAGATACGCAGTATTTT
>NA|15|TRBV7-3|TRBJ2-6|NA
CASSRRMERGNVLTF
TGTGCCAGCAGCCGCCGGATGGAGAGGGGCAACGTCCTGACTTTC
>NA|13|TRBV9|TRBJ2-2|NA
CASSVDATGELFF
TGTGCCAGCAGCGTAGACGCAACCGGGGAGCTGTTTTTT
>NA|17|TRBV4-3|TRBJ1-2|NA
CASSQEPRGPLLYGYTF
TGCGCCAGCAGCCAAGAACCCCGGGGGCCCCTCCTCTATGGCTACACCTTC
>NA|15|TRBV25-1|TRBJ1-3|NA
CASRQTGSSGNTIYF
TGTGCCAGCAGACAAACAGGGAGCTCTGGAAACACCATATATTTT
>NA|15|TRBV18|TRBJ2-7|NA
CASSPPGVLSYEQYF
TGTGCCAGCTCACCCCCGGGGGTTTTATCTTACGAGCAGTACTTC
>NA|15|TRBV25-1|TRBJ2-7|NA
CASSEYATPSYEQYF
TGTGCCAGCAGTGAATACGCGACGCCATCCTACGAGCAGTACTTC
>NA|13|TRBV6-1|TRBJ1-2|NA
CASTPDRNYGYTF
TGTGCCAGCACCCCGGACAGAAACTATGGCTACACCTTC
>NA|15|TRBV27|TRBJ1-1|TRBD1
CASRPRTGLNTEAFF
TGTGCCAGCAGACCTCGGACAGGATTGAACACTGAAGCTTTCTTT
>NA|18|TRBV5-6|TRBJ2-7|TRBD2
CASSPLAGVYIGRYEQYF
TGTGCCAGCAGCCCCCTAGCGGGAGTCTATATCGGTCGGTACGAGCAGTACTTC
>NA|15|TRBV9|TRBJ2-1|NA
CASSVEGGGDQGQFF
TGTGCCAGCAGCGTAGAGGGCGGGGGCGACCAGGGGCAGTTCTTC
>NA|14|TRBV18|TRBJ2-1|TRBD1
CASSPPTGNNEQFF
TGTGCCAGCTCACCACCGACAGGGAACAATGAGCAGTTCTTC
>NA|15|TRBV7-2|TRBJ1-1|TRBD1
CASSLQGAMGTEAFF
TGTGCCAGCAGCTTACAGGGGGCCATGGGCACTGAAGCTTTCTTT
>NA|11|TRBV29-1|TRBJ1-2|NA
CSASDSTGYTF
TGCAGCGCGTCGGACAGCACTGGCTACACCTTC
>NA|13|TRBV9|TRBJ1-1|TRBD1
CASSTQGGAEAFF
TGTGCCAGCAGCACCCAGGGGGGGGCTGAAGCTTTCTTT
>few|14|TRBV5-1|TRBJ1-1|TRBD1
CASSSTGSGTEAFF
TGCGCCAGCAGCTCGACAGGGTCTGGGACTGAAGCTTTCTTT
>NA|12|TRBV11-2|TRBJ2-4|NA
CASSTRGDIQYF
TGTGCCAGCAGCACCCGCGGGGACATTCAGTACTTC
>NA|17|TRBV27|TRBJ2-3|TRBD2
CASSLQGLAGLTDTQYF
TGTGCCAGCAGTCTTCAAGGACTAGCGGGACTCACAGATACGCAGTATTTT
>NA|15|TRBV18|TRBJ1-5|NA
CASSPSTGTNQPQHF
TGTGCCAGCTCACCATCGACAGGCACGAATCAGCCCCAGCATTTT
>NA|13|TRBV5-1|TRBJ2-2|NA
CASTKNPSGELFF
TGCGCCAGCACCAAGAATCCTTCAGGAGAGCTGTTTTTT
>NA|14|TRBV28|TRBJ1-5|TRBD1
CASSVGQGNQPQHF
TGTGCCAGCAGTGTGGGACAGGGTAATCAGCCCCAGCATTTT
>few|13|TRBV28|TRBJ1-5|NA
CASTTAGSQPQHF
TGTGCCAGCACCACAGCAGGTAGTCAGCCCCAGCATTTT
>NA|14|TRBV27|TRBJ2-2|NA
CASSLLPNTGELFF
TGTGCCAGCAGTTTACTACCGAACACCGGGGAGCTGTTTTTT